These 24 T cell receptor beta chains were all obtained from the same sample, sequenced in a study of blood T cell repertoires in COVID-19. Assay used: immunoSEQ multiplex PCR; TCRdb lists only in-frame clones, some missing. The sample shows 380,000 or so clones, 87% of them seen only once. Sequenced material: PBMCs or T cells enriched from blood (not recorded which). These receptors were obtained from a man aged 25-40 years who had recovered from COVID-19.

The rearrangement joins TRBV28 to TRBJ1-5; the match to TRBD1 covers 8 bases. V dropped 1 base and J dropped 1; count of bases not matched to a gene: 9. The CDR3 runs 18 residues. Germline-derived CDR1 and CDR2 are MDHEN and SYDVKM. CDR3 DNA sequence: TGTGCCAGCAGTTTATCGGAGACAGGGGCGGGGAGCAATCAGCCCCAGCATTTT. Amino acid sequence: CASSLSETGAGSNQPQHF.

The DNA for the CDR3 is TGTGCCAGCAGCCCACGAGGACAGCAAATCTATGGCTACACCTTC. Protein sequence: CASSPRGQQIYGYTF. The rearrangement links TRBV5-4 to TRBJ1-2; D may be TRBD1 (6 bases). Germline V gene data show CDR1 as SGHNT and CDR2 as YYREEE (reference sequence). This CDR3 is 15 amino acids long. Trimming stripped 4 bases from V and 4 bases from J, with 17 bases between. The entire variable domain, with the rest obtained from reference TRBV5-4 and TRBJ1-2, is as follows: ETGVTQSPTHLIKTRGQQVTLRCSSQSGHNTVSWYQQALGQGPQFIFQYYREEENGRGNFPPRFSGLQFPNYSSELNVNALELDDSALYLCASSPRGQQIYGYTFGSGTRLTVV.

The chain has TRBV6-4 and TRBJ1-5, with D unresolved. Trimming took off 0 bases at V and 5 bases at J, with 11 bases between the two ends. This CDR3 has 15 amino acids. Germline-derived CDR1 and CDR2 are MRHNA and SNTAGT. CDR3 sequence reads: CASSDSSGSHQPQHF. In DNA, the CDR3 is TGTGCCAGCAGTGACTCGTCGGGATCCCATCAGCCCCAGCATTTT.

The chain combines TRBV5-5 with TRBJ1-2; 8 bases fit TRBD1. Trimming at V came to 4 bases and at J to 4 bases, leaving 9 bases not matched to a gene. The CDR3 extends over 15 amino acids. Germline V lookup: CDR1 SGHKS, CDR2 YYEKEE (reference sequence). Here the CDR3 reads CASSPYDRGSYGYTF. The CDR3 DNA sequence: TGTGCCAGCAGCCCGTACGACAGGGGATCCTATGGCTACACCTTC.

This chain uses TRBV5-5 with TRBJ2-1; a possible D gene is TRBD1 (6 bases). This CDR3 contains 15 residues. CDR1 SGHKS and CDR2 YYEKEE come from the germline V gene (reference sequence). Trimming cost V 4 bases and J 7 bases, with 18 bases left between them. The CDR3, as DNA: TGTGCCAGCAGCCCGGTCGGGTCAGGGGTAAATGAGCAGTTCTTC. Protein: CASSPVGSGVNEQFF.

About this clone itself: This sample also contains other DNA sequences that code for the same CDR3. The V and J genes are TRBV5-1 and TRBJ1-4; TRBD1 aligns across 7 bases. Germline V gene data show CDR1 as SGHRS and CDR2 as YFSETQ. Unmatched junction bases numbered 3, after V lost 0 bases and J lost 7 bases. This CDR3 has 14 amino acids. Written as DNA, the CDR3 is TGCGCCAGCAGCTTGGGACAGGGCAGTGAAAAACTGTTTTTT. This sequence encodes CASSLGQGSEKLFF.

The V gene is TRBV2, the J gene TRBJ2-7; D may be TRBD1 (6 bases). Per the germline V gene, CDR1 is SNHLY and CDR2 is FYNNEI. The germline V and J ends were trimmed by 1 base and 1 base, with 17 bases remaining between them. The CDR3 runs to 17 residues. The CDR3, as DNA: TGTGCCAGCAGTGAAGTACCGGGACACAGCATGTCCTACGAGCAGTACTTC. This encodes CASSEVPGHSMSYEQYF.

The rearrangement links TRBV5-1 to TRBJ1-1, with D possibly being TRBD1 (6 bases). The CDR3 totals 15 residues. The germline V gene has CDR1 SGHRS and CDR2 YFSETQ. Deletions cut 0 bases from V and 6 bases from J, with 15 bases between. The CDR3 DNA follows: TGCGCCAGCAGCTTGGTAATGAACAGGGCCGCTGAAGCTTTCTTT. As protein: CASSLVMNRAAEAFF.

The chain employs TRBV21-1 and TRBJ2-1; the tabulated D call, TRBD2, remains unverified against the DNA. TRBV21-1 is a documented pseudogene. The CDR3 is made up of 12 amino acids. DNA for the CDR3: TGTGCCAGCAGATCTAGATACAATGAGCAGTTCTTC. This gives the protein CASRSRYNEQFF.

The rearrangement uses TRBV19 and TRBJ2-2, with D tentatively TRBD2 (6 bases). The CDR3 loop spans 14 amino acids. Germline-derived CDR1 and CDR2 are LNHDA and SQIVND (reference sequence). V was pared by 7 bases and J by 5 bases, with 14 bases between. The CDR3 nucleotides read TGTGCCAGTAACTTCCGGGAGTATACCGGGGAGCTGTTTTTT. It codes for CASNFREYTGELFF.

J is TRBJ1-2 and V is TRBV11-2; D is perhaps TRBD1 (5 bases). Trimming removed 5 bases from V and 5 bases from J, with 18 bases in between. This CDR3 spans 15 amino acids. The germline V gene has CDR1 SGHAT and CDR2 FQNNGV. CDR3: CASSPEPGLLYGYTF. As DNA, the CDR3 is TGTGCCAGCAGCCCAGAACCGGGACTCCTATATGGCTACACCTTC.

The chain links TRBV10-1 to TRBJ1-5, with TRBD1 as a possible D gene (5 bases). Germline loops: CDR1 WNHNN, CDR2 SYGVQD (reference sequence). The ends were cut back, 4 bases at V and 4 bases at J, with 8 bases in the middle. This CDR3 spans 13 amino acids. Here the CDR3 DNA reads TGCGCCAGCAGTGGCGGGGGGAATCAGCCCCAGCATTTT. It specifies CASSGGGNQPQHF.

The CDR3: CATLPARDRSNTGELFF. CDR3 DNA sequence: TGTGCCACCCTACCCGCCAGGGACAGGTCGAACACCGGGGAGCTGTTTTTT. This sequence joins TRBV25-1 and TRBJ2-2, with 8 positions matching TRBD1. Unmatched junction bases numbered 13, after V lost 10 bases and J lost 0 bases. In germline, CDR1 is MGHDK, CDR2 SYGVNS. The CDR3 is 17 residues long.

The gene calls are TRBV2 and TRBJ1-6, with D possibly TRBD1 on 5 matching bases. V gave up 7 bases and J gave up 7 bases, with 8 bases separating them. In germline, CDR1 is SNHLY, CDR2 FYNNEI. CDR3 length: 12 amino acids. CDR3: CASNQGNSPLHF. CDR3 coding DNA: TGTGCCAGCAACCAGGGAAATTCACCCCTCCACTTT.

The chain couples TRBV15 to TRBJ1-1, with TRBD1 as a possible D gene (6 bases). The CDR3 sequence is 15 residues long. With 3 bases removed from V and 7 bases from J, the gap between germline ends came to 18 bases. CDR1 and CDR2 from the germline V gene are LNHNV and YYDKDF (reference sequence). The CDR3 DNA reads as TGTGCCACCAGCAGGTGGGGGGGTGGACAGCTTGAAGCTTTCTTT. Translation gives CATSRWGGGQLEAFF.

This clone has only one observation. The chain has TRBV4-1 and TRBJ2-2, with D possibly matching TRBD2 (6 bases). Germline-derived CDR1 and CDR2 are MGHRA and YSYEKL. V dropped 2 bases and J dropped 6 bases, with 19 bases sitting between them. The CDR3 is 17 residues long. CDR3 sequence reads: CASSQPPASGPSGELFF. In nucleotides, the CDR3 is TGCGCCAGCAGCCAACCCCCGGCCAGCGGGCCCTCCGGGGAGCTGTTTTTT.

The table lists this clone with a count of one. The chain couples TRBV11-3 to TRBJ2-5; TRBD2 might be the D (5 bases). CDR3 length: 13 amino acids. Germline V gene sequence: CDR1 SGHNT, CDR2 YENEEA. With 5 bases removed from V and 1 base from J, the gap between germline ends came to 8 bases. CDR3 sequence reads: CASSPRVQETQYF. The CDR3 DNA reads TGTGCCAGCAGCCCGAGGGTCCAAGAGACCCAGTACTTC.

The chain joins TRBV30 to TRBJ2-1; TRBD2 aligns across 8 bases. The germline gives CDR1 GTSNPN, CDR2 SVGIG (reference sequence). The V and J ends lost 4 bases and 6 bases, in that order; junction bases with no gene match: 8. The CDR3 totals 14 residues. Written as DNA, the CDR3 is TGTGCCTGGACTAGTAGCGGGGAGGGCAATGAGCAGTTCTTC. Protein product: CAWTSSGEGNEQFF.

This sequence joins TRBV5-1 and TRBJ1-4; D call uncertain. V dropped 0 bases and J dropped 4 bases, with 7 bases sitting between them. The CDR3 has 14 residues. CDR1 and CDR2 from the germline V gene are SGHRS and YFSETQ. The DNA of the CDR3 is TGCGCCAGCAGCTTGGCCGGTGATAATGAAAAACTGTTTTTT. It specifies CASSLAGDNEKLFF.

The table lists this clone with a count of one. The gene calls are TRBV10-3 and TRBJ2-7, with 9 nucleotides matching TRBD1. The CDR3 is 15 amino acids. Germline loops: CDR1 ENHRY, CDR2 SYGVKD. With 5 bases clipped from V and 2 bases from J, the junction kept 7 bases outside the gene matches. CDR3 DNA sequence: TGTGCCATCAGTTTCGACAGGGGGATAACCTACGAGCAGTACTTC. This codes for CAISFDRGITYEQYF.

The chain recombines TRBV7-8 with TRBJ1-5; a weak D match, TRBD1 (5 bases). CDR1 and CDR2 from the germline V gene are SGHVS and FQNEAQ. This CDR3 is built from 13 residues. V lost 3 bases, J lost 12 bases, and 15 bases lay in between. DNA of the CDR3: TGTGCCAGCAGCTTCGACAGTGCAGCGGGCCAGCATTTT. Its protein product is CASSFDSAAGQHF.

The genes are TRBV6-5 and TRBJ2-1; no clear D. V dropped 0 bases and J dropped 8 bases, with 8 bases sitting between them. The CDR3 is 13 residues long. The germline gives CDR1 MNHEY, CDR2 SVGAGI. The CDR3 DNA sequence: TGTGCCAGCAGTTACTCGCGGAGAGATGAGCAGTTCTTC. Translation: CASSYSRRDEQFF.

The rearrangement links TRBV11-2 to TRBJ1-2, with 10 bases fitting TRBD1. V lost 1 base to trimming and J lost 7 bases; unmatched junction nucleotides: 3. The CDR3 has 14 amino acids. In germline, CDR1 is SGHAT, CDR2 FQNNGV. CDR3 loop: CASSLAGTGVGYTF. CDR3 sequence (DNA): TGTGCCAGCAGCTTAGCCGGGACAGGGGTTGGCTACACCTTC.

The chain joins TRBV5-1 to TRBJ2-1; TRBD1 is a possible D gene (6 bases). Germline CDR1 and CDR2: SGHRS and YFSETQ. This CDR3 has 16 residues. With 4 bases removed from V and 2 bases from J, the gap between germline ends came to 16 bases. For the CDR3, the DNA is TGCGCCAGCAGCCAAGGACAGTGGGGCCCCTACAATGAGCAGTTCTTC. Its protein is CASSQGQWGPYNEQFF.